This T cell receptor beta chain emerged from a study of blood T cell repertoires in COVID-19. Overall study: Acute and convalescent COVID-19 samples came from the United States, Italy and Spain.

In the case of this clone: The sample has other DNA sequences that encode this CDR3 too.

The V end lost 6 bases, the J end lost 8 bases, and 13 bases lay between the germline ends. Germline assignment: CDR1 SQVTM and CDR2 ANQGSEA. The CDR3 has 11 amino acids. TCRdb keeps only in-frame clones here, not all; method: immunoSEQ multiplex PCR. The sample contains about 320,000 clones, around nine tenths of which appear only once. The chain recombines TRBV29-1 with TRBJ1-2; D might be TRBD1 (6 bases). Sequenced sample: PBMCs or T cells enriched from blood (not recorded which). This TCR derives from a woman aged 25 to 39 who had recovered from COVID-19. CDR3 nucleotides: TGCAGCGTCGACCCAGGGGTCGGCTACACCTTC. Amino acids: CSVDPGVGYTF.